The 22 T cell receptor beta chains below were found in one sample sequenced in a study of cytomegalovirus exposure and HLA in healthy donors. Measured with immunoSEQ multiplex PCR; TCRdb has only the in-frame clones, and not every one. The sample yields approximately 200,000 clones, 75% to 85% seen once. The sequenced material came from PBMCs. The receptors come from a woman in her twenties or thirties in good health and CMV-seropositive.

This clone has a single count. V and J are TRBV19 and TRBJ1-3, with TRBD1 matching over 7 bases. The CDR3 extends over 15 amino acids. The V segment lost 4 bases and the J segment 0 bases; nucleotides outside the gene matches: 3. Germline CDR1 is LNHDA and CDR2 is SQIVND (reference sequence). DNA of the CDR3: TGTGCCAGTAGTAACGACAGGGCCTCTGGAAACACCATATATTTT. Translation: CASSNDRASGNTIYF.

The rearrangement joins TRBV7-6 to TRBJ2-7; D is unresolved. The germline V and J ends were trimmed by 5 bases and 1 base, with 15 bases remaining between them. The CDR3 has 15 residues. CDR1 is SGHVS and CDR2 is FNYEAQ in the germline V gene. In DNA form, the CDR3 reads TGTGCCAGCAGCCCCGTAGGCAGACATTCCTACGAGCAGTACTTC. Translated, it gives CASSPVGRHSYEQYF.

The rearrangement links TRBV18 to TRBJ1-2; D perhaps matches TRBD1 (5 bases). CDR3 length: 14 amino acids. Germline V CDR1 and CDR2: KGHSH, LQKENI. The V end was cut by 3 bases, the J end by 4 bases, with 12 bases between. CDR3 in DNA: TGTGCCAGCTCACCGGATCAGGGAATCTATGGCTACACCTTC. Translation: CASSPDQGIYGYTF.

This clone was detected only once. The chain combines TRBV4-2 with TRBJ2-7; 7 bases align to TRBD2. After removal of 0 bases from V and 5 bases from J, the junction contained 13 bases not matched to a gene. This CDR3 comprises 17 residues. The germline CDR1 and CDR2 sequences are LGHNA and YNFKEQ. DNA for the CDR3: TGTGCCAGCAGCCAAGACCTCAGCGGGATCAGCGGGGACGAGCAGTACTTC. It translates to CASSQDLSGISGDEQYF.

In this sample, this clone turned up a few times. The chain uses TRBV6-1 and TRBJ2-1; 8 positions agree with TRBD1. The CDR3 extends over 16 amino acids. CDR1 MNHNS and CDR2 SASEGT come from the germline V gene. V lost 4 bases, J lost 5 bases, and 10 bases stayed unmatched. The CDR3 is CASSAQPGTGNNEQFF. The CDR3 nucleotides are TGTGCCAGCAGTGCACAACCTGGGACAGGAAACAATGAGCAGTTCTTC.

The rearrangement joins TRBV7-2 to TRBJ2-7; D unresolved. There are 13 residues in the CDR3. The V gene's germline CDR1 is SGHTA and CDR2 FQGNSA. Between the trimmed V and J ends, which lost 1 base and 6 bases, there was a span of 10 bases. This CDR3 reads CASSLGAGPEQYF. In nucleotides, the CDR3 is TGTGCCAGCAGCTTAGGGGCAGGTCCCGAGCAGTACTTC.

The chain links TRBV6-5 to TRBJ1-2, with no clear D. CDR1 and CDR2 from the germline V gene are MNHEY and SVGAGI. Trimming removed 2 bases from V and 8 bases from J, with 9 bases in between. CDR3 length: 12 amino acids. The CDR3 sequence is CASSYPRGGYTF. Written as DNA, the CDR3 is TGTGCCAGCAGTTACCCCCGAGGGGGCTACACCTTC.

Here the CDR3 DNA reads TGTGCCAGCGGTTTGCAGGGGGCTAATGAAAAACTGTTTTTT. Translated: CASGLQGANEKLFF. The chain joins TRBV6-1 to TRBJ1-4; 7 nucleotides align to TRBD1. Germline V gene lookup returns CDR1 MNHNS and CDR2 SASEGT. V lost 8 bases and J lost 3; bases outside the gene matches: 6. The CDR3 contains 14 residues.

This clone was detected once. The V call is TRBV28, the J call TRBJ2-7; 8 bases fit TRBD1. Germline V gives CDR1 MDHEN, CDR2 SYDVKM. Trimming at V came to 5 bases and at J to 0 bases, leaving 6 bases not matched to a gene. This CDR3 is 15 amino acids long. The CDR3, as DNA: TGTGCCAGCAGTCCTACTGGGACAGGCTCCTACGAGCAGTACTTC. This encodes CASSPTGTGSYEQYF. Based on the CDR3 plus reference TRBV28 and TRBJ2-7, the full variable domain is DVKVTQSSRYLVKRTGEKVFLECVQDMDHENMFWYRQDPGLGLRLIYFSYDVKMKEKGDIPEGYSVSREKKERFSLILESASTNQTSMYLCASSPTGTGSYEQYFGPGTRLTVT.

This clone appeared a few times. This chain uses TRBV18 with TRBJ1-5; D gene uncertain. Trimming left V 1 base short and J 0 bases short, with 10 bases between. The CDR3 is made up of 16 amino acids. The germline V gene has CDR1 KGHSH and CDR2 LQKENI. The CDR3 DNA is TGTGCCAGCTCACCACGGGCGGGATATAGCAATCAGCCCCAGCATTTT. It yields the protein CASSPRAGYSNQPQHF.

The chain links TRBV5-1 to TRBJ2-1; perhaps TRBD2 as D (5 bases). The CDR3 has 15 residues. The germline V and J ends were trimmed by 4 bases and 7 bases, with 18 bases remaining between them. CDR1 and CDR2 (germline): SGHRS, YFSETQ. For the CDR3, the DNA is TGCGCCAGCAGCGCCGTAACAGACACTAGGAATGAGCAGTTCTTC. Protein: CASSAVTDTRNEQFF.

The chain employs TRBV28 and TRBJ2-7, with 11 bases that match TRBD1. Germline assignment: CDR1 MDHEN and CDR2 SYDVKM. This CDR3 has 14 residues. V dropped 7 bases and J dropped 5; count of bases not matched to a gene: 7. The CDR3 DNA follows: TGTGCCAGCACTCCGGACAGGGGGCCAAACGAGCAGTACTTC. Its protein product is CASTPDRGPNEQYF.

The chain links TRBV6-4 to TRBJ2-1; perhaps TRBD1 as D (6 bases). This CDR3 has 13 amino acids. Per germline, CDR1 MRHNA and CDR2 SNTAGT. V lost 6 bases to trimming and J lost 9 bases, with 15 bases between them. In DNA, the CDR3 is TGTGCCAGCAGCGTCGAACAGGGCCGTGAGCAGTTCTTC. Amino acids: CASSVEQGREQFF.

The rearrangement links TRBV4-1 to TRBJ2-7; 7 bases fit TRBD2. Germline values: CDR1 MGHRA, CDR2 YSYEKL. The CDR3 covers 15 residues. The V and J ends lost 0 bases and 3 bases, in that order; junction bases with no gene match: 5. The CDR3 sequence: CASSQDSGTFYEQYF. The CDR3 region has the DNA TGCGCCAGCAGCCAAGACAGCGGGACCTTCTACGAGCAGTACTTC.

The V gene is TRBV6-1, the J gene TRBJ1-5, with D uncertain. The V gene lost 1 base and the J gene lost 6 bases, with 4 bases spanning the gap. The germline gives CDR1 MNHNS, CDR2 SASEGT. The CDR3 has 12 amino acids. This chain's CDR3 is CASSEGGQPQHF. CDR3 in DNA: TGTGCCAGCAGTGAAGGAGGTCAGCCCCAGCATTTT.

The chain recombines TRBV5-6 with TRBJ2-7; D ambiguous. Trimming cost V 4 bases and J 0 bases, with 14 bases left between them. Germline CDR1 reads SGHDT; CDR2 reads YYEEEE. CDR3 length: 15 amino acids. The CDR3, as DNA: TGTGCCAGCAGCACCGCCGGGTTGAGCTCCTACGAGCAGTACTTC. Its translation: CASSTAGLSSYEQYF.

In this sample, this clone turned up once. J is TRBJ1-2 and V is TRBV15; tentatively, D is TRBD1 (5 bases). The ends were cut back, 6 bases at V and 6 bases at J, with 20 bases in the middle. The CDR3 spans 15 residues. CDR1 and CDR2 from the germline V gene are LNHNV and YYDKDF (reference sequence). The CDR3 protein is CATRNDKGPGDGYTF. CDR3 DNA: TGTGCCACCAGGAACGATAAGGGGCCGGGGGATGGCTACACCTTC.

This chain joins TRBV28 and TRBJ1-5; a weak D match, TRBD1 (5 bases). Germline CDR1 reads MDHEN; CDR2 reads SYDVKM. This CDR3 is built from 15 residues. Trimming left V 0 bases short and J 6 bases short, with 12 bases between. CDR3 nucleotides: TGTGCCAGCAGTTTATGGGCCAGGGAAAGTCAGCCCCAGCATTTT. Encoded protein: CASSLWARESQPQHF.

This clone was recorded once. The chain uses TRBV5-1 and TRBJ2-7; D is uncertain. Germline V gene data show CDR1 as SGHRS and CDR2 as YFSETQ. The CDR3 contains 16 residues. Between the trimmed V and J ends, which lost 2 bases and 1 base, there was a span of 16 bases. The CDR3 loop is CASSFIGPGSSYEQYF. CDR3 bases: TGCGCCAGCAGCTTTATTGGCCCAGGCTCTTCCTACGAGCAGTACTTC. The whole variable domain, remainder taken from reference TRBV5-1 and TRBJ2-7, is KAGVTQTPRYLIKTRGQQVTLSCSPISGHRSVSWYQQTPGQGLQFLFEYFSETQRNKGNFPGRFSGRQFSNSRSEMNVSTLELGDSALYLCASSFIGPGSSYEQYFGPGTRLTVT.

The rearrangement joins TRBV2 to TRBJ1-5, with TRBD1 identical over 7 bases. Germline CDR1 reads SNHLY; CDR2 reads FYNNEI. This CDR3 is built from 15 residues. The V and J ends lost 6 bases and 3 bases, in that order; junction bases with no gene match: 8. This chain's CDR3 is CASSAGTAFNQPQHF. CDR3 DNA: TGTGCCAGCAGCGCCGGGACAGCTTTCAATCAGCCCCAGCATTTT.

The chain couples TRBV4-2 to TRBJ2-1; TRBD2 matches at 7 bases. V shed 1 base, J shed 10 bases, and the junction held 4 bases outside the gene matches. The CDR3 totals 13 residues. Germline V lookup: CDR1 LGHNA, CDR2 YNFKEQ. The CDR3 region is CASSQGGREEQFF. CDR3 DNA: TGTGCCAGCAGCCAAGGTGGGAGGGAAGAGCAGTTCTTC.

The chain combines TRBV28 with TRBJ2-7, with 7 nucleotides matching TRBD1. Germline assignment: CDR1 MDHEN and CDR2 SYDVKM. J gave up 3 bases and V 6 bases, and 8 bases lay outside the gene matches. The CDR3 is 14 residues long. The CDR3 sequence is CASSIPGQNYEQYF. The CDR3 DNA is TGTGCCAGCAGCATCCCGGGACAGAACTACGAGCAGTACTTC.